These 22 T cell receptor beta chains originate from one sample sequenced in a study of shared clonotypes between healthy human individuals. Produced via immunoSEQ multiplex PCR; TCRdb's table is partial and in-frame only. Here the sample spans around 980,000 clones, around 78% being singletons. Input material: memory CD4+ T cells from PBMCs. Documented subset: CD45RA-negative fraction. These receptors all come from a man aged 18 to 29 in good health. Some clones in this sample may be carry-over from other donors' samples.

The sample holds a few counts of this clone. The chain uses TRBV11-3 and TRBJ1-2; 7 positions agree with TRBD1. J lost 7 bases, V lost 5 bases, and 7 bases had no gene match. This CDR3 region has 13 residues. Germline loops: CDR1 SGHNT, CDR2 YENEEA. CDR3 region: CASSPGGSGGYTF. CDR3 sequence (DNA): TGTGCCAGCAGCCCAGGGGGGTCCGGTGGCTACACCTTC.

The genes are TRBV28 and TRBJ1-2, with no clear D. Trimming removed 3 bases at V and 2 bases at J, with 19 bases between. CDR3 size: 17 residues. Germline V gene sequence: CDR1 MDHEN, CDR2 SYDVKM. The CDR3 region has the DNA TGTGCCAGCAGTTTTTTAATTCCGACGGCTCGGAACTATGGCTACACCTTC. Its protein product is CASSFLIPTARNYGYTF.

This chain joins TRBV14 and TRBJ2-7; 8 positions match TRBD1. Germline loops: CDR1 SGHDN, CDR2 FVKESK. The CDR3 contains 13 residues. V shed 1 base and J 7 bases; nucleotides not matched to a gene: 3. CDR3 bases: TGTGCCAGCAGCCAAGTGAACAGGGGGGAGCAGTACTTC. It yields the protein CASSQVNRGEQYF.

As regards this clone: Other DNA sequences within the sample encode an identical CDR3. The chain has TRBV5-4 and TRBJ2-7, with D hard to call. Trimming took off 1 base at V and 4 bases at J, with 6 bases between the two ends. Germline loops: CDR1 SGHNT, CDR2 YYREEE (reference sequence). The CDR3 consists of 12 residues. CDR3 DNA sequence: TGTGCCAGCAGCTTGATAGGGTACGAGCAGTACTTC. Residues: CASSLIGYEQYF.

A note on this clone: A clone one base away is much larger, so this may be a read error. This sample includes further DNA sequences coding for the same CDR3. V usage is TRBV25-1 and J usage is TRBJ2-1; 10 bases are shared with TRBD2. This CDR3 has 14 amino acids. Germline loops: CDR1 MGHDK, CDR2 SYGVNS. With 6 bases clipped from V and 5 bases from J, the junction kept 4 bases outside the gene matches. The DNA for the CDR3 is TGTGCCAGCAGCTCACTAGCGGGACACAATGAGCAGTTCTTC. Translating gives CASSSLAGHNEQFF.

The chain carries TRBV5-6 and TRBJ2-6, with a possible D match to TRBD2 (5 bases). There are 19 residues in the CDR3. V lost 1 base and J 0 bases, leaving 17 bases between the germline ends. CDR1 is SGHDT, CDR2 YYEEEE, per germline. The chain's CDR3 is CASSLPRGGDFSGANVLTF. CDR3 DNA sequence: TGTGCCAGCAGCTTGCCTCGCGGAGGAGATTTCTCTGGGGCCAACGTCCTGACTTTC.

This chain uses TRBV6-1 with TRBJ2-5, with 10 positions matching TRBD1. Germline values: CDR1 MNHNS, CDR2 SASEGT. Trimming took 5 bases from V and 5 from J; bases not matched to a gene: 8. The CDR3 has 15 residues. CDR3 region: CASSQRQGARETQYF. Here the CDR3 DNA reads TGTGCCAGCAGTCAAAGACAGGGGGCAAGGGAGACCCAGTACTTC.

The genes are TRBV5-1 and TRBJ2-1, with 8 nucleotides matching TRBD2. V was pared by 7 bases and J by 4 bases, with 7 bases of the junction left unmatched. The CDR3 has 14 amino acids. CDR1 SGHRS and CDR2 YFSETQ come from the germline V gene. The CDR3 here is CASGAGVGYNEQFF. CDR3 bases: TGCGCCAGCGGAGCGGGAGTAGGGTACAATGAGCAGTTCTTC.

Details on this clone: A far larger clone is one base from this, pointing to a likely read error. The chain joins TRBV28 to TRBJ1-2, with D unresolved. The CDR3 covers 12 residues. Per the germline V gene, CDR1 is MDHEN and CDR2 is SYDVKM. CDR3 region: CASSLRLYGYIF. The CDR3 coding sequence is TGTGCCAGCAGCCTGAGGCTCTATGGCTACATCTTC.

This chain joins TRBV11-2 and TRBJ1-3; D ambiguous. This CDR3 contains 17 residues. The germline V gene encodes CDR1 SGHAT and CDR2 FQNNGV. V was cut by 1 base and J by 1 base, with 14 bases left in between. The chain's CDR3 is CASSLVGRLRSGNTIYF. The CDR3 DNA reads as TGTGCCAGCAGCTTAGTCGGCAGGTTGAGGTCTGGAAACACCATATATTTT.

The sample holds one count of this clone. This sequence joins TRBV20-1 and TRBJ2-1; D may be TRBD2 (6 bases). This CDR3 comprises 11 residues. Looked up from germline, CDR1 is DFQATT and CDR2 is SNEGSKA (reference sequence). CDR3 loop: CRVRDANEQFF. In DNA, the CDR3 is TGCAGGGTGCGGGACGCCAATGAGCAGTTCTTC.

The chain joins TRBV28 to TRBJ1-2; D uncertain. This CDR3 has 12 residues. The germline V gene encodes CDR1 MDHEN and CDR2 SYDVKM. The V gene lost 5 bases and the J gene lost 8 bases, with 12 bases spanning the gap. DNA for the CDR3: TGTGCCAGCAGTCCCGGAACAATGGGCTACACCTTC. Its protein is CASSPGTMGYTF.

This clone came up once. This could be a read error, since a much larger clone is one nucleotide away. The chain links TRBV30 to TRBJ1-2, with 10 nucleotides matching TRBD1. Losses at the gene ends were 8 bases for V and 4 bases for J; bases not matched to a gene: 10. This CDR3 contains 14 residues. CDR1 and CDR2 (germline): GTSNPN, SVGIG (reference sequence). The CDR3 nucleotides read TGTGCCCGTAGACAGGGGGCCCCCTTCTATGGCTACACCTTC. Residues: CARRQGAPFYGYTF.

This chain links TRBV7-2 with TRBJ2-1; 9 nucleotides line up with TRBD2. The germline CDR1 and CDR2 sequences are SGHTA and FQGNSA. CDR3 size: 17 residues. V shed 4 bases, J shed 8 bases, and the junction held 15 bases outside the gene matches. The CDR3 nucleotides read TGTGCCAGCAGCTCCCCCTATCCTAGCGGGAATTCCCATGAGCAGTTCTTC. It is translated as CASSSPYPSGNSHEQFF.

As for this clone: Within the sample, other DNA sequences also encode this same CDR3. This chain links TRBV7-9 with TRBJ1-2; maybe TRBD1 (6 bases). The germline CDR1 and CDR2 sequences are SEHNR and FQNEAQ (reference sequence). Trimming cost V 4 bases and J 3 bases, with 9 bases left between them. The length of the CDR3 is 13 residues. CDR3 in DNA: TGTGCCAGCAGCTCGCGACAGGACTATGGCTACACCTTC. It codes for CASSSRQDYGYTF.

The CDR3 protein is CASQHTGYTDTQYF. Written as DNA, the CDR3 is TGTGCCAGCCAACACACAGGATACACAGATACGCAGTATTTT. This chain uses TRBV27 with TRBJ2-3; a possible D gene is TRBD1 (5 bases). CDR3 length: 14 amino acids. CDR1 MNHEY and CDR2 SMNVEV come from the germline V gene (reference sequence). Trimming shortened V by 8 bases and J by 2 bases, and 14 bases separated the two germline ends.

This clone was found once. As the CDR3 is not closed by the conserved phenylalanine or tryptophan, this likely results from a read error. The genes are TRBV18 and TRBJ1-1, with D possibly TRBD1 on 5 matching bases. Germline loops: CDR1 KGHSH, CDR2 LQKENI. This CDR3 contains 13 residues. V lost 3 bases and J lost 7, with 12 bases in between. The CDR3 coding sequence is TGTGCCAGCTCACCCTCGGATACAGGTGAAGCTTTCCTT. Protein product: CASSPSDTGEAFL.

This sequence joins TRBV7-3 and TRBJ2-2, with 14 positions matching TRBD2. Germline V lookup: CDR1 SGHTA, CDR2 FQGTGA. The V gene end was trimmed by 5 bases and the J gene end by 6 bases; junction bases not matched to a gene: 5. CDR3 length: 16 residues. This chain's CDR3 is CASSLGLAGGAGELFF. The CDR3 coding sequence is TGTGCCAGCAGCCTAGGACTAGCGGGAGGAGCCGGGGAGCTGTTTTTT.

The J gene is TRBJ2-3, the V gene TRBV2; D perhaps matches TRBD2 (5 bases). Per the germline V gene, CDR1 is SNHLY and CDR2 is FYNNEI. This CDR3 is 15 amino acids long. The V and J ends lost 4 bases and 2 bases respectively, with 13 bases between them. The CDR3 protein is CASSVEAEPTDTQYF. DNA of the CDR3: TGTGCCAGCAGTGTCGAAGCGGAGCCCACAGATACGCAGTATTTT. The full variable domain, completed using reference TRBV2 and TRBJ2-3, is EPEVTQTPSHQVTQMGQEVILRCVPISNHLYFYWYRQILGQKVEFLVSFYNNEISEKSEIFDDQFSVERPDGSNFTLKIRSTKLEDSAMYFCASSVEAEPTDTQYFGPGTRLTVL.

The CDR3 nucleotides are TGTGCCAGCAGCTTGGGGTTATCAGGCGAGCAGTACTTC. Protein product: CASSLGLSGEQYF. V and J are TRBV5-6 and TRBJ2-7; D is unresolved. Trimming took off 0 bases at V and 6 bases at J, with 10 bases between the two ends. CDR3 length: 13 amino acids. Germline V gene lookup returns CDR1 SGHDT and CDR2 YYEEEE.

This clone was recorded only once. The sample carries other DNA sequences with the same CDR3. This sequence joins TRBV4-2 and TRBJ1-2; tentative D call: TRBD1 (5 bases). Germline V lookup: CDR1 LGHNA, CDR2 YNFKEQ. The CDR3 has 14 amino acids. V lost 3 bases and J lost 1, with 9 bases in between. DNA of the CDR3: TGTGCCAGCAGCCAGCCGGGGGATAACTATGGCTACACCTTC. Its translation: CASSQPGDNYGYTF.

V and J are TRBV9 and TRBJ2-5, with D hard to call. CDR1 and CDR2 from the germline V gene are SGDLS and YYNGEE. The CDR3 contains 14 residues. Trimming left V 1 base short and J 2 bases short, with 9 bases between. The DNA for the CDR3 is TGTGCCAGCAGCGTACTGGCTACACAAGAGACCCAGTACTTC. Amino acid sequence: CASSVLATQETQYF. Drawing the rest from reference TRBV9 and TRBJ2-5, the complete variable domain is DSGVTQTPKHLITATGQRVTLRCSPRSGDLSVYWYQQSLDQGLQFLIQYYNGEERAKGNILERFSAQQFPDLHSELNLSSLELGDSALYFCASSVLATQETQYFGPGTRLLVL.